What follows is one T cell receptor beta chain and its context. CDR3 and TCR beta VDJ profiling relied on a genomic DNA template. One entry per CDR3 protein results from TCRdb running MiXCR on the reads. This table holds about 190,000 distinct CDR3 sequences, over 60% found once. V was pared by 8 bases and J by 8 bases, with 9 bases between. CDR3 length equals 11 residues. CDR1 and CDR2 (germline): SEHNR, FQNEAQ (reference sequence). The data stem from a study of CD8+CD57+ T cells in acquired aplastic anemia. Sequenced input: sorted CD4+, CD8+, or CD8+CD57+ T cells (not recorded which) from PBMCs. The chain employs TRBV7-9 and TRBJ2-2; D ambiguous. This TCR was recovered from a human donor with severe aplastic anemia or a healthy control (not recorded which). The CDR3 reads CASGRTGELFF. The CDR3 DNA sequence: TGTGCCAGCGGCCGTACAGGGGAGCTGTTTTTT.